These 11 T cell receptor beta chains came from one sample sequenced in a study of post-analysis software for immune sequencing data. Researchers reported that TCR beta cDNA libraries carried unique molecular identifiers. Using its own MiXCR run on the PCR reads, TCRdb lists one record per CDR3 protein. The profile covers some 690,000 distinct CDR3 sequences, with roughly 29% appearing a single time and more than 0.55% taken by the ten largest. These TCRs are of unknown antigen specificity. The study's findings and limits: In patients, five TRBV segments were more frequent than in controls, with TRBV5-6, TRBV5-1 and TRBV20-1 among them.

The sequenced sample consisted of blood. The receptors shown here come from a girl between 10 and 17 years old with multiple sclerosis.

This clonotype was seen repeatedly, ten times or more. The chain has TRBV29-1 and TRBJ2-1; 10 bases fit TRBD2. The J segment lost 7 bases and the V segment lost 7 bases, leaving 10 bases of the junction unmatched. Looked up from germline, CDR1 is SQVTM and CDR2 is ANQGSEA. The CDR3 runs 14 residues. CDR3 in amino acids: CSAPLAGVGNEQFF. The CDR3 nucleotides are TGCAGCGCGCCTCTAGCGGGAGTAGGGAATGAGCAGTTCTTC.

This clonotype has a handful of counts. The chain has TRBV28 and TRBJ2-7, with D possibly matching TRBD1 (6 bases). The CDR3 is made up of 15 amino acids. Trimming cost V 1 base and J 5 bases, with 15 bases left between them. CDR1 MDHEN and CDR2 SYDVKM come from the germline V gene. The CDR3, as DNA: TGTGCCAGCAGTTTATATCAGGGGACGAGGGACGAGCAGTACTTC. Residues: CASSLYQGTRDEQYF.

V and J are TRBV6-5 and TRBJ2-7; 10 nucleotides align to TRBD2. The J segment lost 3 bases and the V segment lost 4 bases, leaving 3 bases of the junction unmatched. Germline V gives CDR1 MNHEY, CDR2 SVGAGI. This CDR3 contains 14 residues. The DNA for the CDR3 is TGTGCCAGCAGTTCATTAGCGGGAGGCTACGAGCAGTACTTC. It specifies CASSSLAGGYEQYF.

The chain is built from TRBV5-1 and TRBJ2-5; D gene unclear. V was shortened by 7 bases and J by 0 bases, with 4 bases between the two germline ends. This CDR3 comprises 11 residues. Per germline, CDR1 SGHRS and CDR2 YFSETQ. The CDR3 sequence: CASGNQETQYF. CDR3 in DNA: TGCGCCAGCGGCAACCAAGAGACCCAGTACTTC. Full variable domain (rest looked up from reference TRBV5-1 and TRBJ2-5): KAGVTQTPRYLIKTRGQQVTLSCSPISGHRSVSWYQQTPGQGLQFLFEYFSETQRNKGNFPGRFSGRQFSNSRSEMNVSTLELGDSALYLCASGNQETQYFGPGTRLLVL.

This clonotype occurred a few times. The genes are TRBV5-1 and TRBJ2-7; possible D gene TRBD2, 5 bases. Trimming took off 4 bases at V and 3 bases at J, with 8 bases between the two ends. Germline CDR1 is SGHRS and CDR2 is YFSETQ. This CDR3 comprises 12 residues. The CDR3 spells CASSPGIYEQYF. In nucleotides, the CDR3 is TGCGCCAGCAGCCCCGGGATCTACGAGCAGTACTTC.

This clonotype was seen more than once but under ten times. J is TRBJ2-5 and V is TRBV14; no firm D call. The V gene lost 2 bases and the J gene lost 3 bases, with 7 bases spanning the gap. CDR1 is SGHDN and CDR2 is FVKESK in the germline V gene. CDR3 size: 13 residues. The CDR3 is CASSQSLKETQYF. CDR3 DNA sequence: TGTGCCAGCAGCCAATCCCTGAAAGAGACCCAGTACTTC. Full variable domain (rest looked up from reference TRBV14 and TRBJ2-5): EAGVTQFPSHSVIEKGQTVTLRCDPISGHDNLYWYRRVMGKEIKFLLHFVKESKQDESGMPNNRFLAERTGGTYSTLKVQPAELEDSGVYFCASSQSLKETQYFGPGTRLLVL.

V gene TRBV20-1 combines with J gene TRBJ2-5; 12 positions agree with TRBD2. The germline V gene encodes CDR1 DFQATT and CDR2 SNEGSKA (reference sequence). After removal of 4 bases from V and 4 bases from J, the junction contained 10 bases not matched to a gene. CDR3 length: 16 amino acids. This CDR3 is CSATLGLAGIGETQYF. The CDR3 region has the DNA TGCAGTGCTACCCTCGGACTAGCGGGAATTGGAGAGACCCAGTACTTC.

The genes are TRBV6-6 and TRBJ2-5; 9 bases match TRBD1. The CDR3 has 16 residues. The V gene end was trimmed by 2 bases and the J gene end by 4 bases; junction bases not matched to a gene: 8. Per germline, CDR1 MNHNY and CDR2 SVGAGI (reference sequence). The CDR3 DNA sequence: TGTGCCAGCAGTTACCCCGGGACAGGGAACCGAGAGACCCAGTACTTC. Amino acids: CASSYPGTGNRETQYF.

The chain has TRBV12-3 or TRBV12-4 and TRBJ2-7, with TRBD2 identical over 8 bases. V lost 1 base to trimming and J lost 5 bases; unmatched junction nucleotides: 7. The CDR3 contains 15 residues. As DNA, the CDR3 is TGTGCCAGCAGTTTAGGGGGGGGACTAGTACACGAGCAGTACTTC. Its translation: CASSLGGGLVHEQYF.

J is TRBJ2-4 and V is TRBV5-1; tentative D call: TRBD2 (6 bases). Looked up from germline, CDR1 is SGHRS and CDR2 is YFSETQ. The CDR3 runs 15 residues. V lost 0 bases to trimming and J lost 6 bases, with 13 bases between them. CDR3 region: CASSLEAGYPNIQYF. CDR3 nucleotides: TGCGCCAGCAGCTTGGAGGCGGGGTATCCAAACATTCAGTACTTC. The complete variable domain, with remaining parts taken from reference TRBV5-1 and TRBJ2-4, reads KAGVTQTPRYLIKTRGQQVTLSCSPISGHRSVSWYQQTPGQGLQFLFEYFSETQRNKGNFPGRFSGRQFSNSRSEMNVSTLELGDSALYLCASSLEAGYPNIQYFGAGTRLSVL.

This clonotype was seen a few times. This chain connects TRBV10-3 to TRBJ2-3; 9 bases line up with TRBD2. Germline V gene sequence: CDR1 ENHRY, CDR2 SYGVKD. V was pared by 2 bases and J by 6 bases, with 6 bases of the junction left unmatched. The CDR3 runs 15 residues. CDR3 coding DNA: TGTGCCATCAGTGAGAGTTTGGCGGGAGGGGATACGCAGTATTTT. Translated, it gives CAISESLAGGDTQYF.